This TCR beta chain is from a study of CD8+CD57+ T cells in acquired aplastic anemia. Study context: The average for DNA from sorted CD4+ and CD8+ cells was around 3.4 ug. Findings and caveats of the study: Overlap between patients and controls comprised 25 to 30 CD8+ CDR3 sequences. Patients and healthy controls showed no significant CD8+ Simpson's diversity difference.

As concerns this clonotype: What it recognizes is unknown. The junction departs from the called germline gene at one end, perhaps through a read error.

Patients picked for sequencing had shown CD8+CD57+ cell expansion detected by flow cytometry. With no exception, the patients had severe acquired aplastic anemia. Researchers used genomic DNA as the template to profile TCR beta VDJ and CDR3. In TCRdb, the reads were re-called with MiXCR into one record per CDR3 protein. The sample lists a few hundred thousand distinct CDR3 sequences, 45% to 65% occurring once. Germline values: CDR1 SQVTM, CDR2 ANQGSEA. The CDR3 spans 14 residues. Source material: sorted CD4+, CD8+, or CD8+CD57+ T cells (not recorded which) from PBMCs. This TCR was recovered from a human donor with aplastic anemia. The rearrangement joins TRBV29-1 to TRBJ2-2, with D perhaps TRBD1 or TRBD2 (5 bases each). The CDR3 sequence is CSAVKALGTGEPFF. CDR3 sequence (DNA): TGCAGCGCTGTTAAAGCGTTGGGGACCGGGGAGCCGTTTTTT.